The clone carrying this TCR beta chain showed up just a few times. Its specificity is not known. Amplification used 60 Vbeta primers and 13 Jbeta primers. Assay used: immunoSEQ multiplex PCR; TCRdb lists only in-frame clones, some missing. The sample shows over 75,000 clones, 86% of them seen only once. The CDR3 consists of 16 residues. The V gene's germline CDR1 is MNHNS and CDR2 SASEGT. V gave up 0 bases and J gave up 2 bases, with 14 bases separating them. This specimen belongs to a study of cytomegalovirus exposure and HLA in healthy donors. Study-level findings and limits: The study designated over 150 TCR beta chains cytomegalovirus-associated. Reportedly, TCR beta sequences accurately predicted HLA-A and HLA-B alleles in most subjects.

The clonotype comes from a young man in good health and CMV-seropositive. The rearrangement links TRBV6-1 to TRBJ2-7; D is ambiguous. Sequencing was carried out using PBMCs. The CDR3: CASSEALTSAAYEQYF. The CDR3 DNA is TGTGCCAGCAGTGAAGCGCTGACCTCCGCGGCCTACGAGCAGTACTTC.